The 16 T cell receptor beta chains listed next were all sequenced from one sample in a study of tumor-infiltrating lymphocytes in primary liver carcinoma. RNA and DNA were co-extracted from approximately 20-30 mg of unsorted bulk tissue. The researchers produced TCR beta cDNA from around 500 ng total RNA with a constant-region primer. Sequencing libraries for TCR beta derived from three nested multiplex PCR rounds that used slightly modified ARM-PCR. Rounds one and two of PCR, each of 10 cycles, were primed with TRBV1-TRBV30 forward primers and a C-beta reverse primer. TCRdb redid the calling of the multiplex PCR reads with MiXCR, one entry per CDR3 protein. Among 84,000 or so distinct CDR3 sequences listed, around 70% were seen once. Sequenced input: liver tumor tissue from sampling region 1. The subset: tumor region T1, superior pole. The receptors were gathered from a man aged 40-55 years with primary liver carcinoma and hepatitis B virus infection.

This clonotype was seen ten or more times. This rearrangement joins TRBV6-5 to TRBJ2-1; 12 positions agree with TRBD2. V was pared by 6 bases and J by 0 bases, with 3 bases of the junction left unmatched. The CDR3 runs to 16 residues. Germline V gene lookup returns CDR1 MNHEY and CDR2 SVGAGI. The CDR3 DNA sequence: TGTGCCAGCAGACTAGCGGGAGGAATCTCCTACAATGAGCAGTTCTTC. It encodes CASRLAGGISYNEQFF.

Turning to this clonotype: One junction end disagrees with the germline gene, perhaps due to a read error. CDR3 sequence reads: CASRSSGPQQWAEQSF. CDR3 DNA: TGTGCCAGCAGGTCTAGTGGGCCCCAGCAGTGGGCTGAGCAGTCCTTC. The V and J genes are TRBV7-9 and TRBJ2-1; D uncertain. The CDR3 has 16 residues. The V gene's germline CDR1 is SEHNR and CDR2 FQNEAQ (reference sequence).

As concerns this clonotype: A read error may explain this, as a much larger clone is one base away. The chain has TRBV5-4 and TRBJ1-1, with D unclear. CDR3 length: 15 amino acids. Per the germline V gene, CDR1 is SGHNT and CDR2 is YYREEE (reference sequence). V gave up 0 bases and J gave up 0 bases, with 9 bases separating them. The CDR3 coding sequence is TGTGCCAGCAGCTTGGATGGCCGTATGAACACTGAAGCTTTCTTT. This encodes CASSLDGRMNTEAFF.

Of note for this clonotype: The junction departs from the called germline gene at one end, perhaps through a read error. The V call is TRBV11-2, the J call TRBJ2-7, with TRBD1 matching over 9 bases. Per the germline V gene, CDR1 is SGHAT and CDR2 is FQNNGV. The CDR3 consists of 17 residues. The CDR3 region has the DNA TGCGCCAGCAGCATCGACCTGCGGGGACAGGGAAGCTACGAGCAGTACTTC. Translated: CASSIDLRGQGSYEQYF.

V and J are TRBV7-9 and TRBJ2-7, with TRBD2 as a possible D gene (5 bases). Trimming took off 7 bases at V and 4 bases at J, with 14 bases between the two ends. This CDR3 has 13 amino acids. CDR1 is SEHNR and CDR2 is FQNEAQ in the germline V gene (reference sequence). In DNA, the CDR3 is TGTGCCAGCACCTGTGGGGAGAAGTACGAGCAGTACTTC. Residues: CASTCGEKYEQYF.

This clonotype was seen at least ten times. For the CDR3, the DNA is TGTGCCAGCAGTCCAAGGGGGCTTTTGGGAGAGACCCAGTACTTC. This codes for CASSPRGLLGETQYF. The chain combines TRBV12-3 or TRBV12-4 with TRBJ2-5; 7 nucleotides line up with TRBD1. The CDR3 sequence is 15 residues long. The V and J ends lost 5 bases and 4 bases, in that order; junction bases with no gene match: 10.

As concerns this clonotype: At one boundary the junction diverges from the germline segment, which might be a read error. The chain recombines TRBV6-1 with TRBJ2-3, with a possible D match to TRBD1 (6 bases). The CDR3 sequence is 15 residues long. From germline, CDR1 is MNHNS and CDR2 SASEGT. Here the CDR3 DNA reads TGTGCCAGCAGAGACCGACAGGAAACCACAGATAAGCAGTATTTT. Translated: CASRDRQETTDKQYF.

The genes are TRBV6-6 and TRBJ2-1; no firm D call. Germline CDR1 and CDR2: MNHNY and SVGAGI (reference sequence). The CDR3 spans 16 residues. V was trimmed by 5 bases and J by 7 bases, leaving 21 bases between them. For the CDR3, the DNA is TGTGCCAGCAGTCTAACTCGCCGATATCCAGGAAATGAGCAGTTCTTC. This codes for CASSLTRRYPGNEQFF.

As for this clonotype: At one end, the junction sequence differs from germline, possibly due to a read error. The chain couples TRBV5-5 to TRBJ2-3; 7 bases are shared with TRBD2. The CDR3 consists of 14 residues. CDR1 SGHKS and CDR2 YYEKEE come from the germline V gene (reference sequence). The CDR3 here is CASSLGLTGDTQYF. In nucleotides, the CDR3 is TGCGCCAGCAGCTTGGGACTAACGGGAGATACGCAGTATTTT.

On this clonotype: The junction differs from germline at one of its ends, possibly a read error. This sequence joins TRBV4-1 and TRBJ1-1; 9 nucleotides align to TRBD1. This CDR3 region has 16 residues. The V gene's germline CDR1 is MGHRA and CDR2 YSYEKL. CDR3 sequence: CASSQGLADRGTEVFF. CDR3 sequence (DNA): TGCGCCAGCAGCCAAGGTCTTGCGGACAGGGGTACTGAAGTTTTCTTT.

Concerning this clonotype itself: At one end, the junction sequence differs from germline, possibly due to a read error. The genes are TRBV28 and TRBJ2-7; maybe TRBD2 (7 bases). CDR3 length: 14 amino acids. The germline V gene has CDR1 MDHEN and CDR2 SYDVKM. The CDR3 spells CDSKQDSPGEGQYF. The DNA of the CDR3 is TGTGACAGCAAACAGGACAGCCCAGGGGAGGGGCAGTACTTC.

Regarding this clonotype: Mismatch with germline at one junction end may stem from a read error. CDR3 loop: CASSERGLGNQSRHF. For the CDR3, the DNA is TGTGCCAGCAGTGAACGGGGTCTTGGCAATCAGTCCCGGCACTTT. The chain is built from TRBV6-1 and TRBJ1-5, with D hard to call. Germline V CDR1 and CDR2: MNHNS, SASEGT. This CDR3 has 15 amino acids.

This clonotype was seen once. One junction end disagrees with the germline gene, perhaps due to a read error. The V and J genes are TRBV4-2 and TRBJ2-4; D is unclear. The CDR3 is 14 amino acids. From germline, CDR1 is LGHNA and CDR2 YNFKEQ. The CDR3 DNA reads TGTGTCAGCAGCCAGGAACTAGCCAAAAACATTCAGTACTTC. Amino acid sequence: CVSSQELAKNIQYF.

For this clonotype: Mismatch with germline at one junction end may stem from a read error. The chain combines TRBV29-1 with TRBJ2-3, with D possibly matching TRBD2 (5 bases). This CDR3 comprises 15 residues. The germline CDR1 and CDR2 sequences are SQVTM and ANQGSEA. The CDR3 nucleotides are TGCAGCGTTCCCGTGACTCCTTCTAGCATAGATACGCAGTATTTT. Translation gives CSVPVTPSSIDTQYF.

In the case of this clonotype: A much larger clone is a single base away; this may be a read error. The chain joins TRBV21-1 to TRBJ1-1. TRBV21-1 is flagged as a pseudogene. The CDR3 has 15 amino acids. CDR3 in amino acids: CASSKGLTKDTEASF. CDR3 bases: TGTGCCAGCAGCAAGGGACTTACCAAAGACACTGAAGCTTCCTTT.

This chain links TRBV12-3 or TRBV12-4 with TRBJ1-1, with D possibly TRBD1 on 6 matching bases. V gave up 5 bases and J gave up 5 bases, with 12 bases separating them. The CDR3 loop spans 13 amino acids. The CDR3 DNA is TGTGCCAGCAGTCGGGACATGGATACTGAAGCTTTCTTT. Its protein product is CASSRDMDTEAFF.